The 25 T cell receptor beta chains given below trace back to one sample, sequenced in a study of T cell repertoires in cytomegalovirus infection. No antigen is known for these receptors. TCRdb processed the reads anew with MiXCR; each CDR3 protein has one entry. The sample shows about 570,000 distinct CDR3 sequences, approximately 40% of them seen only once. The source was cultured PBMCs, collected from culture after CMV antigen stimulation. Source of these receptors: a human donor in good health (CMV status not recorded). Some clones in this sample may be carry-over from other donors' samples.

This sequence joins TRBV9 and TRBJ2-5, with 8 bases that match TRBD1. In germline, CDR1 is SGDLS, CDR2 YYNGEE. The J segment lost 4 bases and the V segment lost 3 bases, leaving 5 bases of the junction unmatched. This CDR3 has 14 amino acids. The CDR3 DNA sequence: TGTGCCAGCAGCGCGGGACAGGTGTTAGAGACCCAGTACTTC. It specifies CASSAGQVLETQYF.

The chain couples TRBV7-2 to TRBJ2-5, with D possibly being TRBD2 (6 bases). Trimming removed 1 base from V and 7 bases from J, with 13 bases in between. The CDR3 is 14 residues long. The V gene's germline CDR1 is SGHTA and CDR2 FQGNSA. CDR3 region: CASSLEPGEVTQYF. The DNA for the CDR3 is TGTGCCAGCAGCTTAGAGCCGGGGGAGGTGACCCAGTACTTC.

The chain is built from TRBV4-3 and TRBJ2-1, with 15 bases matching TRBD2. V shed 0 bases, J shed 12 bases, and the junction held 3 bases outside the gene matches. The CDR3 loop spans 15 amino acids. Germline loops: CDR1 LGHNA, CDR2 YSLEER. This CDR3 reads CASSQEGLAGGRQFF. CDR3 DNA: TGCGCCAGCAGCCAAGAGGGACTAGCGGGAGGCAGGCAGTTCTTC.

This clonotype turned up a few times. CDR3 residues: CASSPPDRVDEQFF. The CDR3 coding sequence is TGTGCCAGCAGTCCCCCGGACAGGGTGGATGAGCAGTTCTTC. The rearrangement joins TRBV5-4 to TRBJ2-1; 8 bases match TRBD1. CDR3 length equals 14 residues. Unmatched junction bases numbered 9, after V lost 5 bases and J lost 8 bases. Germline CDR1 SGHNT, CDR2 YYREEE (reference sequence).

The CDR3: CSVEQELTDTQYF. CDR3 DNA sequence: TGCAGCGTTGAGCAGGAGCTCACAGATACGCAGTATTTT. The chain uses TRBV29-1 and TRBJ2-3; D is uncertain. The length of the CDR3 is 13 residues. Deletions cut 3 bases from V and 2 bases from J, with 9 bases between. Germline loops: CDR1 SQVTM, CDR2 ANQGSEA.

This clonotype was detected only a few times. The chain uses TRBV7-8 and TRBJ2-5, with TRBD1 matching 7 bases. The CDR3 contains 15 residues. CDR1 is SGHVS and CDR2 is FQNEAQ in the germline V gene. V gave up 5 bases and J gave up 5 bases; unmatched junction bases: 11. CDR3 residues: CASSLRDRARETQYF. In DNA form, the CDR3 reads TGTGCCAGCAGCCTAAGAGACAGGGCGAGGGAGACCCAGTACTTC. The entire variable domain, with the rest obtained from reference TRBV7-8 and TRBJ2-5, is as follows: GAGVSQSPRYKVAKRGQDVALRCDPISGHVSLFWYQQALGQGPEFLTYFQNEAQLDKSGLPSDRFFAERPEGSVSTLKIQRTQQEDSAVYLCASSLRDRARETQYFGPGTRLLVL.

This clonotype was recorded a few times. The rearrangement uses TRBV7-8 and TRBJ2-2, with no clear D. Germline CDR1 reads SGHVS; CDR2 reads FQNEAQ. This CDR3 is built from 14 residues. V was shortened by 2 bases and J by 1 base, with 5 bases between the two germline ends. CDR3 amino acids: CASSLILNTGELFF. As DNA, the CDR3 is TGTGCCAGCAGCTTAATTTTGAACACCGGGGAGCTGTTTTTT.

The rearrangement joins TRBV7-2 to TRBJ1-2; possibly TRBD1 for D (5 bases). Germline-derived CDR1 and CDR2 are SGHTA and FQGNSA. The germline V and J ends were trimmed by 4 bases and 5 bases, with 17 bases remaining between them. CDR3 length: 15 residues. CDR3 DNA: TGTGCCAGCAGCTCGGGGGAGGGGAGGAGGTATGGCTACACCTTC. Amino acid sequence: CASSSGEGRRYGYTF.

The chain recombines TRBV6-5 with TRBJ1-5; D uncertain. The V and J ends lost 2 bases and 4 bases respectively, with 6 bases between them. This CDR3 is 13 amino acids long. Germline CDR1 reads MNHEY; CDR2 reads SVGAGI. This CDR3 reads CASSYTVNQPQHF. The CDR3 DNA is TGTGCCAGCAGTTACACAGTGAATCAGCCCCAGCATTTT.

The chain has TRBV27 and TRBJ2-3; no clear D. V shed 6 bases and J shed 4 bases, with 8 bases lying between them. Germline assignment: CDR1 MNHEY and CDR2 SMNVEV (reference sequence). This CDR3 spans 12 amino acids. CDR3 sequence reads: CASSHPSDTQYF. CDR3 DNA: TGTGCCAGCAGCCACCCGTCAGATACGCAGTATTTT.

This clonotype was seen a handful of times. J is TRBJ1-1 and V is TRBV7-6, with no clear D. With 1 base removed from V and 4 bases from J, the gap between germline ends came to 10 bases. The CDR3 covers 14 residues. Germline V gene lookup returns CDR1 SGHVS and CDR2 FNYEAQ. CDR3 bases: TGTGCCAGCAGCTTAGGCGCGGATTTCACTGAAGCTTTCTTT. Translating gives CASSLGADFTEAFF. The full variable domain, its missing parts supplied by reference TRBV7-6 and TRBJ1-1, is GAGVSQSPRYKVTKRGQDVALRCDPISGHVSLYWYRQALGQGPEFLTYFNYEAQQDKSGLPNDRFSAERPEGSISTLTIQRTEQRDSAMYRCASSLGADFTEAFFGQGTRLTVV.

In its sample, this clonotype was seen a few times. V is TRBV10-3 and J is TRBJ1-1; the match to TRBD1 covers 9 bases. Per germline, CDR1 ENHRY and CDR2 SYGVKD. The CDR3 loop spans 14 amino acids. Germline trimming cut 6 bases from V and 1 base from J; bases unmatched to any gene: 3. The CDR3 DNA sequence: TGTGCCATCAGCGACAGGGGGAAGAACACTGAAGCTTTCTTT. Its protein product is CAISDRGKNTEAFF.

J is TRBJ2-1 and V is TRBV2, with D tentatively TRBD2 (6 bases). This CDR3 is built from 15 residues. Germline V gives CDR1 SNHLY, CDR2 FYNNEI. V shed 4 bases and J shed 7 bases, with 17 bases lying between them. CDR3 DNA sequence: TGTGCCAGCAGTGTAGGGGAGACTAGTGGTAATGAGCAGTTCTTC. Protein sequence: CASSVGETSGNEQFF.

This clonotype occurred many times. This chain uses TRBV12-3 or TRBV12-4 with TRBJ1-2, with 8 bases aligning to TRBD1. The CDR3 sequence is 13 residues long. The ends lost 6 bases at V and 4 bases at J; junction bases unmatched: 4. The CDR3 DNA reads as TGTGCCAGCAGGCCCACAGGGGGCTATGGCTACACCTTC. Its translation: CASRPTGGYGYTF.

The gene calls are TRBV20-1 and TRBJ2-3; 15 bases align to TRBD2. The V and J ends lost 5 bases and 7 bases, in that order; junction bases with no gene match: 10. Per the germline V gene, CDR1 is DFQATT and CDR2 is SNEGSKA (reference sequence). The CDR3 is 16 amino acids. CDR3 sequence: CSASGLAGGAGYTQYF. CDR3 nucleotide sequence: TGCAGTGCTTCCGGACTAGCGGGAGGGGCTGGGTATACGCAGTATTTT.

Only a few counts were recorded for this clonotype. The chain is built from TRBV6-1 and TRBJ2-7, with 10 bases matching TRBD1. The CDR3 loop spans 13 amino acids. V lost 8 bases, J lost 6 bases, and 7 bases stayed unmatched. The V gene's germline CDR1 is MNHNS and CDR2 SASEGT. This CDR3 reads CASRDRGYSEQYF. CDR3 DNA sequence: TGTGCCAGCCGGGACAGGGGTTACAGCGAGCAGTACTTC.

The chain joins TRBV19 to TRBJ1-5; weak D call: TRBD1 (5 bases). Trimming removed 5 bases from V and 0 bases from J, with 11 bases in between. This CDR3 has 15 amino acids. Germline CDR1 and CDR2: LNHDA and SQIVND (reference sequence). The CDR3 here is CASSSGWGSNQPQHF. DNA for the CDR3: TGTGCCAGTAGTTCAGGGTGGGGTAGCAATCAGCCCCAGCATTTT.

A note on this clonotype: The junction departs from germline at one end; a sequencing error may be responsible. V is TRBV3-1 and J is TRBJ1-3; a weak D match, TRBD1 (6 bases). The germline gives CDR1 LGHDT, CDR2 YNNKEL (reference sequence). The CDR3 length is 14 residues. The CDR3 region is CASSQARWGAAQNF. The CDR3 DNA sequence: TGTGCCAGCAGCCAAGCCCGCTGGGGGGCCGCCCAAAATTTT.

The genes are TRBV7-2 and TRBJ2-5; 10 bases match TRBD2. CDR1 and CDR2 from the germline V gene are SGHTA and FQGNSA. The CDR3 sequence is 18 residues long. The V and J ends lost 2 bases and 3 bases, in that order; junction bases with no gene match: 12. The CDR3 sequence: CASSLRRRASGRKETQYF. The DNA of the CDR3 is TGTGCCAGCAGCTTAAGGCGCCGCGCTAGCGGGAGAAAAGAGACCCAGTACTTC.

This clonotype has just a few counts. The chain carries TRBV6-1 and TRBJ2-1, with 8 bases aligning to TRBD2. Germline loops: CDR1 MNHNS, CDR2 SASEGT. The CDR3 contains 20 residues. V shed 7 bases, J shed 6 bases, and the junction held 26 bases outside the gene matches. The CDR3 DNA reads TGTGCCAGCATCAAACGGGGGGGGACCGTCGGTCCCCGTGATGGCAATGAGCAGTTCTTC. It specifies CASIKRGGTVGPRDGNEQFF.

This clonotype was counted between two and nine times. The chain employs TRBV7-2 and TRBJ2-7, with TRBD2 identical over 7 bases. J lost 4 bases, V lost 5 bases, and 5 bases had no gene match. This CDR3 spans 13 amino acids. Germline V lookup: CDR1 SGHTA, CDR2 FQGNSA. This CDR3 is CASSPREVYEQYF. CDR3 nucleotides: TGTGCCAGCAGCCCCCGGGAGGTGTACGAGCAGTACTTC.

The chain couples TRBV4-3 to TRBJ2-1; D possibly corresponds to TRBD1 (6 bases). CDR1 is LGHNA, CDR2 YSLEER, per germline. The length of the CDR3 is 15 residues. V was shortened by 1 base and J by 9 bases, with 16 bases between the two germline ends. The CDR3 DNA sequence: TGCGCCAGCAGCCAAGGGGACACCCTAGTGGGTGAGCAGTTCTTC. This sequence encodes CASSQGDTLVGEQFF.

This chain uses TRBV29-1 with TRBJ2-1; no definite D call. V shed 7 bases and J shed 5 bases, with 15 bases lying between them. The CDR3 is 13 residues long. The germline V gene encodes CDR1 SQVTM and CDR2 ANQGSEA. The CDR3 loop is CSGGRIGNNEQFF. CDR3 in DNA: TGCAGCGGTGGGCGTATAGGGAACAATGAGCAGTTCTTC.

CDR3 coding DNA: TGTGCCAGCAGTGAACTAGTTTCCGACAATGAGCAGTTCTTC. Protein sequence: CASSELVSDNEQFF. The rearrangement joins TRBV6-2 or TRBV6-3 to TRBJ2-1, with D tentatively TRBD2 (5 bases). Looked up from germline, CDR1 is MNHEY and CDR2 is SVGEGT. V dropped 5 bases and J dropped 5 bases, with 13 bases sitting between them. The CDR3 contains 14 residues.

The chain carries TRBV19 and TRBJ2-2; D gene uncertain. Per the germline V gene, CDR1 is LNHDA and CDR2 is SQIVND (reference sequence). CDR3 size: 14 residues. V lost 1 base to trimming and J lost 5 bases, with 8 bases between them. CDR3 bases: TGTGCCAGTAGTATAGCCGTAATTACCGGGGAGCTGTTTTTT. Its protein is CASSIAVITGELFF.